This TCR beta chain was identified during a study of CD8+ T cells in alopecia areata. This sample's treatment: oral pan-JAK inhibitor, 5-10 mg twice daily. Obtained from alopecia areata patients were lesional scalp punch biopsies along with peripheral blood. Sorting of PBMCs yielded the CD4+ and CD8+ T cells. RNA extraction was followed by reverse transcription into cDNA, which acted as the sequencing template. Measured with immunoSEQ multiplex PCR; TCRdb has only the in-frame clones, and not every one. The table has about 200,000 clones, roughly 66% seen once. Germline values: CDR1 ENHRY, CDR2 SYGVKD. The V and J ends lost 11 bases and 0 bases respectively, with 15 bases between them. This CDR3 has 14 residues. This clone was counted only a few times.

Specimen: CD4+ T cells sorted from blood, collected at week 24, from a patient treated with tofacitinib. The receptor's source is a human donor with alopecia areata. J is TRBJ2-3 and V is TRBV10-3; D unclear. CDR3 amino acids: CALAARASTDTQYF. CDR3 nucleotides: TGTGCCCTCGCCGCCCGTGCTAGCACAGATACGCAGTATTTT.